The clone carrying this TCR beta chain appeared a single time. No antigen is known for it. V was shortened by 6 bases and J by 9 bases, with 22 bases between the two germline ends. Germline V lookup: CDR1 WSHSY, CDR2 SAAADI. The CDR3 spans 15 residues. The sample belongs to a study of cytomegalovirus exposure and HLA in healthy donors. PCR employed 60 Vbeta and 13 Jbeta primers. Here immunoSEQ multiplex PCR was the method, and the copy in TCRdb shows in-frame clones only, minus some. Of 75,000 to 90,000 clones in the sample, 70% to 75% were seen once. Study results and limitations: A few of the chains that were CMV-associated were confirmed in vitro to be specific for CMV antigens.

The TCR was taken from a man aged 60 to 75 in good health and CMV-seronegative. Sequencing input: PBMCs. This rearrangement joins TRBV10-2 to TRBJ2-3, with a possible D match to TRBD1 (6 bases). CDR3 sequence (DNA): TGCGCCAGCAGAGTGACAGGACTCACAGATTTGACGCAGTATTTT. Amino acid sequence: CASRVTGLTDLTQYF.